The 3 T cell receptor beta chains below were found in one sample sequenced in a study of T-cell reconstitution after alpha-beta-depleted transplantation in children (dated by TCRdb to the mid-2010s). The library came from PCR. TCRdb shows the sequencer as Illumina HiSeq 2500. Molecular barcoding was employed in the preparation of TCR libraries, with unique molecular identifiers being used to normalize TCRbeta repertoire quantification. TCRdb cleaned the public reads at Q25 with fastp, built clones with MiXCR and kept in-frame beta chains. A single entry per CDR3 protein holds the most common genes and DNA from its merged rows. This sample has some 200,000 distinct CDR3 sequences in its table, and roughly 14% of those were observed once. The top ten constitute about 12% of the sample. This material consisted of PBMCs from the stem cell graft donor, taken from the stem cell graft. The receptors were sampled from a human donor who donated a stem cell graft to a child with acute lymphoblastic leukemia.

This clonotype was counted ten times or more. The chain combines TRBV6-4 with TRBJ2-1, with D perhaps matching TRBD2 (7 bases). V lost 4 bases and J 6 bases, leaving 16 bases between the germline ends. Germline V lookup: CDR1 MRHNA, CDR2 SNTAGT. This CDR3 is built from 15 residues. CDR3 sequence: CASSVLGGGGNEQFF. Here the CDR3 DNA reads TGTGCCAGCAGTGTTCTGGGGGGAGGGGGCAATGAGCAGTTCTTC.

This clonotype was picked up many times. J is TRBJ2-5 and V is TRBV30, with TRBD1 as a possible D gene (5 bases). The germline V gene encodes CDR1 GTSNPN and CDR2 SVGIG (reference sequence). The CDR3 length is 15 residues. With 2 bases removed from V and 4 bases from J, the gap between germline ends came to 17 bases. The CDR3 sequence: CAWSPGFGQGETQYF. The CDR3 bases are TGTGCCTGGAGTCCGGGTTTTGGACAAGGAGAGACCCAGTACTTC.

In its sample, this clonotype was seen many times. The chain is built from TRBV20-1 and TRBJ2-5, with 8 bases fitting TRBD2. Trimming cost V 3 bases and J 0 bases; bases outside gene matches: 6. CDR3 length: 15 amino acids. Germline lookup yields CDR1 DFQATT and CDR2 SNEGSKA (reference sequence). The DNA of the CDR3 is TGCAGTGCTAGTTCGGCGACTAGCGACCAAGAGACCCAGTACTTC. Its translation: CSASSATSDQETQYF.